This T cell receptor (beta chain) was sequenced in a study of cytotoxic CD8 clonotypes in ibrutinib-treated CLL. Study-level results: Few clonotypes were public, and these shrank or held steady under treatment.

Method: immunoSEQ multiplex PCR; TCRdb's copy keeps in-frame clones and lacks some. The data show more than 200,000 clones, roughly 70% seen once. The CDR3 totals 14 residues. Looked up from germline, CDR1 is LNHDA and CDR2 is SQIVND (reference sequence). V was shortened by 7 bases and J by 3 bases, with 13 bases between the two germline ends. A word on this clone: Its antigen is still unknown.

V gene TRBV19 combines with J gene TRBJ1-3; no definite D call. The receptor comes from a human donor with chronic lymphocytic leukemia. Here the sequenced sample was PBMCs, taken after 24 months of ibrutinib treatment. The CDR3 region is CASIPRSNGNTIYF. CDR3 DNA sequence: TGTGCCAGTATTCCCCGGTCGAATGGAAACACCATATATTTT.